These T cell receptor beta chains were read from a single sample in a study of shared clonotypes between healthy human individuals. Assay: immunoSEQ multiplex PCR; the TCRdb copy retains only in-frame clones and omits some. The sample has about 2 million clones; 85% to 95% are singletons. Input material: naive CD4+ T cells sorted from blood. The receptors originated from a young man in good health. CDR3s include the opening cysteine and the closing phenylalanine or tryptophan.

v_call	j_call	cdr3_aa
TRBV7-8	TRBJ2-7	CASSFAGTSVPYEQYF
TRBV29-1	TRBJ2-3	CSVASGADTQYF
TRBV11-2	TRBJ2-5	CASSLRGLETQYF
TRBV5-3	TRBJ1-5	CARRDQPQHF
TRBV5-1	TRBJ1-1	CASSLRENTEAFF
TRBV6-5	TRBJ1-6	CASSYSTRGGNSPLHF
TRBV25-1	TRBJ2-3	CASSEPLGTSAAGTQYF
TRBV4-1	TRBJ2-3	CASSQDTGAWSTDTQYF
TRBV4-3	TRBJ2-2	CASSQKTSGTTNTGELFF
TRBV6-5	TRBJ1-2	CASSWKKGDRYGYTF
TRBV6-1	TRBJ1-6	CASSNKGMDSPLHF
TRBV6-5	TRBJ2-7	CASSYATSGYYEQYF
TRBV28	TRBJ2-1	CASTSRDRARSSYNEQFF
TRBV12-1	TRBJ2-3	CASSGGGITDTQYF
TRBV5-6	TRBJ1-1	CASSPSRSPAGPTEAFF
TRBV19	TRBJ1-5	CASSGGQPQHF
TRBV6-1	TRBJ1-2	CASSELGQGARDYGYTF
TRBV5-6	TRBJ2-7	CASSLVTGGSGTSPGQYF
TRBV18	TRBJ1-1	CASSLLSGGGTEAFF
TRBV6-1	TRBJ2-3	CASSEALGGSTDTQYF
TRBV5-1	TRBJ2-1	CASSTSGDTYNEQFF
TRBV7-9	TRBJ2-2	CASSQGSWTGELFF
TRBV6-1	TRBJ2-7	CASSEANKGAGYF
TRBV6-1	TRBJ2-7	CASSEGGSRAYEQYF
TRBV18	TRBJ2-7	CASSPGQVEGYEQYF
TRBV7-9	TRBJ1-1	CASRSRQGLNTEAFF